This T cell receptor beta chain comes out of a study of blood T cell repertoires in COVID-19. Study as a whole: T cells, B-cell-depleted T cells, or PBMCs supplied cDNA or gDNA.

Using immunoSEQ multiplex PCR, the repertoire was profiled, and TCRdb retains in-frame clones only, with some absent. The data contain under 95,000 clones, over 75% of them singletons. The CDR3 runs 14 residues. CDR1 and CDR2 from the germline V gene are MGHDK and SYGVNS. The V end lost 9 bases, the J end lost 3 bases, and 17 bases lay between the germline ends. This clonotype originated in a man between 45 and 60 years old with acute or convalescent COVID-19. The V gene is TRBV25-1, the J gene TRBJ1-2; D is possibly TRBD1 (6 bases). The sequencing input was peripheral blood. CDR3 region: CASIGAGDYYGYTF. The CDR3 DNA reads as TGTGCCAGTATCGGCGCAGGGGATTACTATGGCTACACCTTC.